A single count supports the clone carrying this T cell receptor (beta chain). This entry is derived from a study of blood T cell repertoires in COVID-19. The protocol was immunoSEQ multiplex PCR, while the TCRdb copy is restricted to in-frame clones and leaves out a portion. The sample lists some 190,000 clones; approximately 82% were seen once. The CDR3 length is 13 residues. Trimming left V 3 bases short and J 4 bases short, with 9 bases between. The germline gives CDR1 MGHDK, CDR2 SYGVNS. This TCR was recovered from a woman of 80 years or more with active or convalescent COVID-19. Sequenced material: peripheral blood. The chain has TRBV25-1 and TRBJ1-1; D uncertain. The CDR3 nucleotides read TGTGCCAGCAGTGAGAGCTTGAGCACTGAAGCTTTCTTT. Translated, it gives CASSESLSTEAFF.